The entry that follows covers one T cell receptor (beta chain) sequence. Its antigen is still unknown. The record originates from a study of T cell repertoires in ileal Crohn's disease. At the level of the study: At surgery, 35% to 40% of patients smoked, with median disease duration 7.9 years. Postoperative therapy was given to about half: about ten thiopurines, 15 to 20 anti-TNF agents. Findings of the study overall: Compared with CD4 T cells, sorted CD8 cells carried more expanded clones.

TCRB immunosequencing input was roughly 500 nanograms of biopsy DNA per sample. The protocol was immunoSEQ multiplex PCR, while the TCRdb copy is restricted to in-frame clones and leaves out a portion. The sample has 9,500 to 11,000 clones; approximately 77% are singletons. The CDR3 extends over 15 amino acids. CDR1 is MDHEN, CDR2 SYDVKM, per germline. Trimming took 6 bases from V and 3 from J, leaving 15 bases between them. Described time point: neoterminal ileum biopsy at postoperative endoscopy, about 6 months after surgery. This chain links TRBV28 with TRBJ1-5, with D possibly TRBD1 on 6 matching bases. The sample consisted of ileal tissue. This receptor was obtained from an adult with Crohn's disease. The CDR3 DNA sequence: TGTGCCAGCAGGGCCGGGGGGGCCAACAATCAGCCCCAGCATTTT. Its protein product is CASRAGGANNQPQHF.